This is a list of T cell receptor beta chains from one sample in a study of T-cell memory formation after mild COVID-19. TCRdb reprocessed the 5' RACE reads via MiXCR and lists one record per CDR3 protein. The sample consists of about 350,000 distinct CDR3 sequences, approximately 27% of them appearing once. The sequencing sample was made of PBMCs or a T cell subset sorted from them (not recorded which). All receptors derive from an adult woman who had mild COVID-19 (a few samples of this study predate the infection). Cell type and time point are not known. Each CDR3 is given with its conserved first and last residue. A D gene is named only where the DNA matches it firmly. Some rows have no size entry. The others give once, few or many, or a class for an expanded clone.

J gene	V gene	clone size	D gene	CDR3 DNA	CDR3 protein
TRBJ2-7	TRBV5-1	few	TRBD2	TGCGCCAGCAGCAAAGAAATCGGGGGGGCTTTTAAGTACGAGCAGTACTTC	CASSKEIGGAFKYEQYF
TRBJ1-2	TRBV27	.	TRBD1	TGTGCCAGCAGTTTATCGGGTACAGGGGGCATCTATGGCTACACCTTC	CASSLSGTGGIYGYTF
TRBJ2-3	TRBV6-6	.	.	TGTGCCAGCAGTTACAGGCGTGCTAGCACAGATACGCAGTATTTT	CASSYRRASTDTQYF
TRBJ1-4	TRBV28	.	TRBD1	TGTGCCAGCAGTCCTGGGGACAGGGGGTATGAAAAACTGTTTTTT	CASSPGDRGYEKLFF
TRBJ1-2	TRBV25-1	few	.	TGTGCCAGCAGTGAACAGGGAGGCTATGGCTACACCTTC	CASSEQGGYGYTF
TRBJ1-1	TRBV10-3	.	TRBD1	TGTAAGGGGACAGGGGGCAATACTGAAGCTTTCTTT	CKGTGGNTEAFF
TRBJ2-5	TRBV29-1	.	.	TGCAGCGTTGAACCCGACGGGAGCCAAGTGGAGACCCAGTACTTC	CSVEPDGSQVETQYF
TRBJ2-5	TRBV5-6	few	TRBD2	TGTGCCAGCAGCTTGATGGCTAGCGGGGGGGCGAGGGAGACCCAGTACTTC	CASSLMASGGARETQYF
TRBJ1-1	TRBV19	.	.	TGTGCCAGTAGTAGCCGGGACGTGAACACTGAAGCTTTCTTT	CASSSRDVNTEAFF
TRBJ1-5	TRBV4-3	.	.	TGCGCCAGCAGCCAAGATTGGGGGGACAATCAGCCCCAGCATTTT	CASSQDWGDNQPQHF
TRBJ2-1	TRBV7-3	.	TRBD2	TGTGCCAGCAGCTTAACGTTACTAGCGGGGGGTTACAATGAGCAGTTCTTC	CASSLTLLAGGYNEQFF
TRBJ2-3	TRBV5-1	.	.	TGCGCCAGCAGCTCTCGGCCGGGGGCCACAGATACGCAGTATTTT	CASSSRPGATDTQYF
TRBJ2-5	TRBV12-3/TRBV12-4	.	TRBD2	TGTGCCACGACGCGGGAGGGCCTCGGGGAGACCCAGTACTTC	CATTREGLGETQYF
TRBJ2-2	TRBV7-9	.	.	TGTGCCAGCACCCTGACAGGAAACACCGGGGAGCTGTTTTTT	CASTLTGNTGELFF
TRBJ1-1	TRBV5-1	.	.	TGCGCCAGCAGCTCCGGAACAGACCTTGACCTGAACACTGAAGCTTTCTTT	CASSSGTDLDLNTEAFF
TRBJ2-7	TRBV12-3/TRBV12-4	.	TRBD2	TGTGCCAGCGGCCGTACTAGCGGGAGGGTTACCTCCTACGAGCAGTACTTC	CASGRTSGRVTSYEQYF
TRBJ1-1	TRBV6-6	few	TRBD1	TGTGCCAGCAGCCCGACAGGGCGCACTGAAGCTTTCTTT	CASSPTGRTEAFF
TRBJ1-1	TRBV12-3/TRBV12-4	few	.	TGTGCCAGCACCCTTGTTCAGGGTCACACTGAAGCTTTCTTT	CASTLVQGHTEAFF
TRBJ2-3	TRBV6-5	.	.	TGTGCCAGCAGTTACCTGGGGATGCCAGATACGCAGTATTTT	CASSYLGMPDTQYF
TRBJ2-3	TRBV7-9	.	TRBD2	TGTGCCAGCAGCTTAGGTCGGCGGGAGCGAACAGATACGCAGTATTTT	CASSLGRRERTDTQYF
TRBJ1-5	TRBV5-1	.	TRBD1	TGCGCCAGCAGCTTGGAAGGACAGGGGGGTCAGCCCCAGCATTTT	CASSLEGQGGQPQHF
TRBJ1-1	TRBV12-3/TRBV12-4	few	.	TGTGCCAGCAGTTTACCCGGACTGAACACTGAAGCTTTCTTT	CASSLPGLNTEAFF
TRBJ2-6	TRBV20-1	.	TRBD1	TGCAGTGCCAGGACAGGGGGCTCATCGGAAGGGGCCAACGTCCTGACTTTC	CSARTGGSSEGANVLTF
TRBJ2-3	TRBV5-1	.	TRBD1	TGCGCCAGCAGCTGGGACAGGGCGGACACAGATACGCAGTATTTT	CASSWDRADTDTQYF
TRBJ1-1	TRBV9	.	.	TGTGCCAGCAGCGGATACTCGACGGGGATTGGGGAAGCTTTCTTT	CASSGYSTGIGEAFF
TRBJ2-7	TRBV5-1	.	.	TGCGCCAGCAGCTTGGACAGAAAATACGAGCAGTACTTC	CASSLDRKYEQYF
TRBJ2-5	TRBV7-8	.	TRBD2	TGTGCCAGCAGCTTAGCTGGCGGCGGGAGGGCCCTCGAGACCCAGTACTTC	CASSLAGGGRALETQYF
TRBJ1-1	TRBV9	few	.	TGTGCCAGCAGCGAGGGAGGGGACACTGAAGCTTTCTTT	CASSEGGDTEAFF
TRBJ1-6	TRBV20-1	.	.	TGCAGTGCTAGAGAGATCTCAGGGAGCTCCTATAATTCACCCCTCCACTTT	CSAREISGSSYNSPLHF
TRBJ2-7	TRBV29-1	.	.	TGCAGCGTTTGGGGGACATACTCCTACGAGCAGTACTTC	CSVWGTYSYEQYF
TRBJ1-2	TRBV4-1	.	.	TGCGCCAGCAGCCAAGAGTCGACAGAGAACTATGGCTACACCTTC	CASSQESTENYGYTF
TRBJ2-7	TRBV7-8	.	TRBD2	TGTGCCAGCAGCTCTAGCGGGAGGGCCCCTGGTCTCTACGAGCAGTACTTC	CASSSSGRAPGLYEQYF
TRBJ2-7	TRBV7-8	many	TRBD1	TGTGCCAGCAGCCTCCGGGACAGCTCCTACGAGCAGTACTTC	CASSLRDSSYEQYF
TRBJ1-5	TRBV2	.	.	TGTGCCAGCAGTGACAGGACGCCCGGTCAGCCCCAGCATTTT	CASSDRTPGQPQHF
TRBJ2-7	TRBV6-5	.	.	TGTGCCAGCAGTTACTCCGGCCCCGGGGTAGACGAGCAGTACTTC	CASSYSGPGVDEQYF
TRBJ2-2	TRBV5-1	.	TRBD1	TGCGCCAGCAGCCAGGGGACAGACTACACCGGGGAGCTGTTTTTT	CASSQGTDYTGELFF
TRBJ1-1	TRBV20-1	.	.	TGCAGTGCTTCCAGGGACGTTGAAGCTTTCTTT	CSASRDVEAFF
TRBJ1-4	TRBV7-8	.	.	TGTGCCAGCAGCCTCTGGGCAGTACACCTTGCAACTAATGAAAAACTGTTTTTT	CASSLWAVHLATNEKLFF